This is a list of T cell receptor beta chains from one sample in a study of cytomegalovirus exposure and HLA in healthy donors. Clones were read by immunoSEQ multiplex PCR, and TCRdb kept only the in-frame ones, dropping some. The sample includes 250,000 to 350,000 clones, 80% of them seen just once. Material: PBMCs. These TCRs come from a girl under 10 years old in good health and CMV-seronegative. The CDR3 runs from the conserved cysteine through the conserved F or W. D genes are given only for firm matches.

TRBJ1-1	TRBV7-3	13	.	CASSLLVNTEAFF	TGTGCCAGCAGCTTATTAGTGAACACTGAAGCTTTCTTT
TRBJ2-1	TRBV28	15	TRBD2	CASKPQSGGINEQFF	TGTGCCAGCAAACCCCAGAGCGGGGGCATAAATGAGCAGTTCTTC
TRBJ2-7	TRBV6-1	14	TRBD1	CASSRDSEAYEQYF	TGTGCCAGCAGTCGGGACAGTGAAGCCTACGAGCAGTACTTC
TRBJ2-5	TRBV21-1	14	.	CASSTWDWSETQYF	TGTGCCAGCAGCACCTGGGACTGGTCGGAGACCCAGTACTTC
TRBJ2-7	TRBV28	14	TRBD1	CATNLSQGRYEQYF	TGTGCCACCAACCTTTCACAGGGGCGCTACGAGCAGTACTTC
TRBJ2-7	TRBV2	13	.	CASGVRFPYEQYF	TGTGCCAGTGGAGTTCGCTTCCCCTACGAGCAGTACTTC
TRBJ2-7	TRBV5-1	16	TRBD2	CASSLGPGTSGYEQYF	TGCGCCAGCAGCTTGGGGCCCGGGACTAGCGGATACGAGCAGTACTTC
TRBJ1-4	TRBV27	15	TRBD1	CASSPQTGANEKLFF	TGTGCCAGCAGTCCGCAGACAGGGGCAAATGAAAAACTGTTTTTT
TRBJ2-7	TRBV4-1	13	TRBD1	CASSIRQGDEQYF	TGCGCCAGCAGTATCCGTCAGGGGGACGAGCAGTACTTC
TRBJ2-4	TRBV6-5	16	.	CASSLRWQGSKNIQYF	TGTGCCAGCAGTTTGCGGTGGCAGGGGAGCAAAAACATTCAGTACTTC
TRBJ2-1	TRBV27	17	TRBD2	CASNVRSAGVSYNEQFF	TGTGCCAGCAATGTACGATCGGCGGGAGTATCCTACAATGAGCAGTTCTTC
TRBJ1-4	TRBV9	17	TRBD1	CASSATGSGPTNEKLFF	TGTGCCAGCAGCGCGACAGGGTCGGGCCCAACTAATGAAAAACTGTTTTTT
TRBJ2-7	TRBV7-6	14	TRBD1	CASSSGQGAYEQYF	TGTGCCAGCAGCTCTGGGCAGGGGGCCTACGAGCAGTACTTC
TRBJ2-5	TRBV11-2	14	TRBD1	CASSSTDRQETQYF	TGTGCCAGCAGCTCAACGGACAGGCAAGAGACCCAGTACTTC